The source of this TCR beta chain is a study of hypomethylating agent response in myelodysplastic syndrome. Study as a whole: With a mean age of roughly 72 +/- 6.3 years, patients were most commonly cytogenetically diploid. Broader study findings: The cohort was small, with only ten to twelve patients analyzed.

CDR3 length: 15 amino acids. The V end was cut by 3 bases, the J end by 6 bases, with 17 bases between. Germline V gives CDR1 SGHAT, CDR2 FQNNGV. Concerning this clone itself: Its specificity is unknown.

Two replicates of around 200 ng each gave 400 ng DNA per sample, survey resolution. Sequencing used immunoSEQ multiplex PCR; TCRdb keeps in-frame clones, though not all of them. The repertoire holds 2,800 or so clones, with 82% as singletons. V gene TRBV11-2 combines with J gene TRBJ1-1, with a tentative D call TRBD1 (6 bases). The sequence derives from a human donor with myelodysplastic syndrome. The sequencing used bone marrow, collected before or after starting hypomethylating agent treatment for myelodysplastic syndrome (not recorded which). CDR3 sequence (DNA): TGTGCCAGCAGCTTCATACTACAGGGAATGTCTGAAGCTTTCTTT. As protein: CASSFILQGMSEAFF.